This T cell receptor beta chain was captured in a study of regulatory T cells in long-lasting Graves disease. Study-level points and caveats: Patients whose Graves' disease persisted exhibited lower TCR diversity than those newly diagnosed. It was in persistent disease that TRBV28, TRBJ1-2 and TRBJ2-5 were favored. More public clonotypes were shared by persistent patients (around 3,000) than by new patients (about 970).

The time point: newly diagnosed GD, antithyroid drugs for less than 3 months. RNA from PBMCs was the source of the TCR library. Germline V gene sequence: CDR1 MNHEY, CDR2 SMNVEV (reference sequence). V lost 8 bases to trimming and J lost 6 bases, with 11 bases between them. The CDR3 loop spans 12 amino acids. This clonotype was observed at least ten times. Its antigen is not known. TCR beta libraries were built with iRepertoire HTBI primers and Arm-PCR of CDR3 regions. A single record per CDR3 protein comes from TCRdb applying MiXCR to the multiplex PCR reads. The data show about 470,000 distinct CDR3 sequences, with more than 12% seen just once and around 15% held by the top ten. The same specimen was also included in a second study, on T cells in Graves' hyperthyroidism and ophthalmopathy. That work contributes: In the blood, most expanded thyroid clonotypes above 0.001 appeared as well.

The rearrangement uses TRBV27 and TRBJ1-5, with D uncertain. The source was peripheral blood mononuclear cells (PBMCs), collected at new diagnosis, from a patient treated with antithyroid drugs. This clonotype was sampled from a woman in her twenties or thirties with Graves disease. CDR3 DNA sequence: TGTGCCAGCGGTCTGGGAGTTCAGCCCCAGCATTTT. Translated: CASGLGVQPQHF.